This is a list of T cell receptor beta chains from one sample in a study of CD4 and CD8 cells across lung adenocarcinoma regions. One entry per CDR3 protein results from TCRdb running MiXCR on the PCR reads. The sample carries roughly 19,000 distinct CDR3 sequences, roughly half recorded once. Sequencing was performed on CD8+ T cells from the center of a lung tumor. These receptors were obtained from a female donor with lung adenocarcinoma. The CD4 and CD8 labels of this study may be unreliable. Each CDR3 is given with its conserved first and last residue. A D gene is named only where the DNA matches it firmly. Some rows have no size entry. The others give once, few or many, or a class for an expanded clone.

V,D,J,size,DNA,CDR3
TRBV6-1,.,TRBJ2-3,.,TGTGCCAGCAGTGAAGTAGGTGGGGGGGATACGCAGTATTTT,CASSEVGGGDTQYF
TRBV10-1,.,TRBJ2-1,once,TGCGCCAAAAACACAGACCCGTCTCTCTACAATGAGCAGTTCTTC,CAKNTDPSLYNEQFF
TRBV6-1,.,TRBJ2-5,.,TGTGCCAGCAGTGGAGGAGGAAATACCATACAAGAGACCCAGTACTTC,CASSGGGNTIQETQYF
TRBV6-1,.,TRBJ2-5,.,TGTGCCAGCAGTGAACAGAACAGCCAAGAGACCCAGTACTTC,CASSEQNSQETQYF
TRBV6-1,.,TRBJ2-2,.,TGTGCCAGCAGTGAAGCCCAAGACAACACCGGGGAGCTGTTTTTT,CASSEAQDNTGELFF
TRBV25-1,.,TRBJ2-4,.,TGTGCGAGCAGTGACTCGGGGCTGTGGGCCAAAAACACTCAGTACTTC,CASSDSGLWAKNTQYF
TRBV6-6,TRBD1,TRBJ2-2,few,TGTGCCAGCAGTTATCAGGGACAGGGGTACACCGGGGAGCTGTTTTTT,CASSYQGQGYTGELFF
TRBV12-3/TRBV12-4,.,TRBJ2-5,.,TGTGCCAGCGCGGGGGCAGGGGGCCTAGCCAAAAAGACTCAGTACTTC,CASAGAGGLAKKTQYF
TRBV11-3,.,TRBJ2-3,.,TGTGCCAGCAGCCGGAGGGGGCGGGGGGTCAAAGATACGCAGTATTTC,CASSRRGRGVKDTQYF
TRBV6-1,TRBD2,TRBJ2-3,.,TGTGCCACCAGACTAGCGGGTCCCACAGATACGCAGTATTTT,CATRLAGPTDTQYF
TRBV7-7,.,TRBJ2-1,.,TGTGCTAGCAGCTCCGGGGCCGCAACAGGCTACAATGAGCAGTTCTTC,CASSSGAATGYNEQFF
TRBV11-3,TRBD1,TRBJ2-1,.,TGTGCCAGCAGAAAACCCGGGACAGTCTCCTACAATGAGCAGTTCTTC,CASRKPGTVSYNEQFF
TRBV4-2,.,TRBJ2-5,.,TGTGCCAGCAGCCAAGACAGGTGGCAAGAGACCCAGTACTTC,CASSQDRWQETQYF
TRBV27,.,TRBJ2-3,.,TGTGCCAGCACCTCTTGGGGGGAAACTAGCAAAGAGACGCAGTATTTT,CASTSWGETSKETQYF
TRBV6-1,TRBD1,TRBJ2-1,.,TGTGCCAGCAGTAGACGACAGGGGGCCGGTCTGGAGACCCAGTTCTTC,CASSRRQGAGLETQFF
TRBV10-3,.,TRBJ1-1,many,TGTGCCATAAAAGGGGACCGGGGGTTGAGCACTGAAGCTTTCTTT,CAIKGDRGLSTEAFF
TRBV10-2,TRBD2,TRBJ2-5,.,TGCGCCAGCAGCCGAGGTGCGGGAGGAGTAGAGACCCAGTACTTC,CASSRGAGGVETQYF
TRBV6-1,TRBD1,TRBJ2-7,many,TGTGCCAGCAGTGGACAGGGGATCGGCGAGCAGTACTTC,CASSGQGIGEQYF
TRBV6-5,TRBD2,TRBJ2-3,once,TGTGCCAGCAGTCACTATAGCGGGAGAGTTGAGCAGTATTTC,CASSHYSGRVEQYF
TRBV4-3,.,TRBJ2-3,.,TGCGCCAGCAGCCAAGATATGGGTCCTCGCGGTACGCAGTATTTT,CASSQDMGPRGTQYF
TRBV27,.,TRBJ2-3,.,TGTGCCAGCAGTTCTTTGGTCGATACGCAGTATTTT,CASSSLVDTQYF
TRBV27,.,TRBJ1-2,few,TGTGCCAGCAGTTTATCGACGGGGGGCCTCGGTGGCTACACCTTC,CASSLSTGGLGGYTF
TRBV6-5,TRBD1,TRBJ1-2,few,TGTGCCAGCAGTAGACAGGGGGGAGCTAACTATGGCTACACCTTC,CASSRQGGANYGYTF
TRBV4-1,.,TRBJ1-1,.,TGCGCCAGCAGCCAAGCGGGGGCAGTCACTGAAGCTTTCTTT,CASSQAGAVTEAFF
TRBV7-2,.,TRBJ2-3,many,TGTGCCAGCAGTTCCCTTCCAGATACGCAGTATTTT,CASSSLPDTQYF
TRBV6-1,.,TRBJ2-4,.,TGTGCCAGCAGTGAAGCCGCGGGACAACGGGCCACAAACACGCAGTATTTC,CASSEAAGQRATNTQYF
TRBV6-1,TRBD2,TRBJ2-3,.,TGTGCCAGCAGTCGCGGGCGGGCGGGGGGGCCTCGCACAGAGACGCAGTATTTC,CASSRGRAGGPRTETQYF
TRBV6-4,.,TRBJ1-1,.,TGTGCCAGCAGCTCGAGTCCGGGGAACACTGAAGCTTTCTTT,CASSSSPGNTEAFF
TRBV27,.,TRBJ2-4,.,TGTGCCAGCAGTTCCTCAGGGGACCGAGAGATCCAGTACTTC,CASSSSGDREIQYF
TRBV5-4,.,TRBJ2-3,many,TGTGCCAGCAGCGGGGGACGGCAAAGCACAGATACGCAGTATTTT,CASSGGRQSTDTQYF
TRBV12-3/TRBV12-4,.,TRBJ2-5,many,TGTGCCAGCAGTTTAATCCGCAGGGGTGGAGAGACCCAGTACTTC,CASSLIRRGGETQYF
TRBV27,.,TRBJ2-3,.,TGTGCCAGCAGTACCCGGGGTAGCGGCACAGATACGCAGTATTTT,CASSTRGSGTDTQYF
TRBV7-9,.,TRBJ2-2,.,TGTGCCAGCAGCCCGACGGAGCGAGGGTACACCGGGGCGCTGTATTTT,CASSPTERGYTGALYF
TRBV6-1,.,TRBJ2-5,medium-sized,TGTGCCAGCAGGGACAACGTCCTCCAAGAGACCCAGTACTTC,CASRDNVLQETQYF
TRBV6-1,.,TRBJ2-3,few,TGTGCCAGCAGTGAAGCGGGGTTGTTTGCCAAAAACACGCAGTATTTC,CASSEAGLFAKNTQYF
TRBV7-6,TRBD2,TRBJ2-5,.,TGTGCCAGCAGCTTAGGGACTAGCGGGACGAAAGAGACCCAGTACTTC,CASSLGTSGTKETQYF
TRBV6-1,.,TRBJ2-3,.,TGTGCCAGCAGTGAACCGGCAGGGAAGGCAGATACGCAGTATTTT,CASSEPAGKADTQYF
TRBV11-2,.,TRBJ1-1,.,TGTGCCAGCAGCTTAGATGGTGGGGCGAACACTGAAGCTTTCTTT,CASSLDGGANTEAFF
TRBV6-1,.,TRBJ2-1,.,TGTGCCAGCAGTCGACTAGAGGGAATCAATGAGCAGTTCTTC,CASSRLEGINEQFF
TRBV10-2,.,TRBJ2-4,once,TGTGCGAGGAGGTCCCACCGTGACAAAAACACTCAGTACTTC,CARRSHRDKNTQYF
TRBV11-2,.,TRBJ2-1,.,TGTGCCAGCAGGTTACAGGCGAGCTCCTACAATGAGCAGTTCTTC,CASRLQASSYNEQFF
TRBV6-1,.,TRBJ2-3,.,TGTGCCAGCAGTGATGGGGGAGGCACAGATACCCAGTATTTT,CASSDGGGTDTQYF
TRBV6-1,.,TRBJ2-3,few,TGTGCCAGCATGTGGAGAGGTGCTAGCACAGATACGCAGTATTTT,CASMWRGASTDTQYF
TRBV4-1,.,TRBJ2-1,.,TGCGCCAGCAGCCTGTCAGGGGGAGGATACAATGAGCAGTTCTTC,CASSLSGGGYNEQFF
TRBV27,TRBD2,TRBJ2-7,few,TGTGCCAGCGGACTAGCGGGAGACTACCGCGAGCAGTACTTC,CASGLAGDYREQYF
TRBV6-1,.,TRBJ2-4,.,TGTGCCAGCAGTCCGGGGGAAGGAGCCAAAAATATGCAGTACTTC,CASSPGEGAKNMQYF
TRBV6-1,TRBD1,TRBJ1-1,.,TGTGCCAGCAGTGCCTTACCGGGACAGGCGAACACTGAAGCTTTCTTT,CASSALPGQANTEAFF
TRBV10-1,TRBD1,TRBJ2-3,once,TGCGCCAGCAGTGAGTCAACTGGGAGTGGCACAGGGGCGCAGTTTTTT,CASSESTGSGTGAQFF